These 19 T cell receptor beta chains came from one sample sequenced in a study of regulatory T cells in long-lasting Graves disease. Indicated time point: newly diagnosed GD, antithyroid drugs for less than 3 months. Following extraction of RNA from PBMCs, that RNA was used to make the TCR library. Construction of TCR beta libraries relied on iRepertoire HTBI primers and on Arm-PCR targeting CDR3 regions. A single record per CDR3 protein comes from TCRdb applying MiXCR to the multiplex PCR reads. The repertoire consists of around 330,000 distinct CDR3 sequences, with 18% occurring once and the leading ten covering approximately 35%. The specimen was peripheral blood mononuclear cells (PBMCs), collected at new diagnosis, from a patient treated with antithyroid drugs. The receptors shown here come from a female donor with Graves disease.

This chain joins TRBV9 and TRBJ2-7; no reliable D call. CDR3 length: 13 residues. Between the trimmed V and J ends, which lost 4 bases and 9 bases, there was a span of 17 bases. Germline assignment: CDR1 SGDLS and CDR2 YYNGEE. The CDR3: CASSSPTGSGQYF. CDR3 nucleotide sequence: TGTGCCAGCAGCTCTCCGACGGGTTCGGGGCAGTACTTC.

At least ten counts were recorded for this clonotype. The CDR3 here is CASSRGGGETQYF. CDR3 nucleotide sequence: TGCGCCAGCAGCCGCGGCGGGGGAGAGACCCAGTACTTC. V is TRBV4-1 and J is TRBJ2-5, with 7 positions matching TRBD2. The trim removed 4 bases at V and 4 bases at J, leaving 3 bases unmatched. Germline lookup yields CDR1 MGHRA and CDR2 YSYEKL. The CDR3 length is 13 residues.

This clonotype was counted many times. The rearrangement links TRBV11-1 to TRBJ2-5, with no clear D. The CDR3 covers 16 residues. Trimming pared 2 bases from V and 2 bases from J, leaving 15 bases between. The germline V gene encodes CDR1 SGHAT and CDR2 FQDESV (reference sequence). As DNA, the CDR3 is TGTGCCAGCAGCTTACAGACCCCCTCAGCTCAAGAGACCCAGTACTTC. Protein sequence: CASSLQTPSAQETQYF.

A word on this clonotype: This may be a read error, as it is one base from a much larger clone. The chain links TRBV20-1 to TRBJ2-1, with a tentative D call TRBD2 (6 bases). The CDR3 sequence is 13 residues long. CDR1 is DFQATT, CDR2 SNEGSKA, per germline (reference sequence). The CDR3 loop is CGADRSGWVEQFF. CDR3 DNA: TGCGGTGCGGATCGGAGCGGGTGGGTTGAGCAGTTCTTC.

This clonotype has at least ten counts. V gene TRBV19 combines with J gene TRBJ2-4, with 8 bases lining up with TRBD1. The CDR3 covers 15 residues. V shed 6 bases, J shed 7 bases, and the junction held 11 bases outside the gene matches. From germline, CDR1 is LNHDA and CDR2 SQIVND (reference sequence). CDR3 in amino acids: CASRTTGGPGNIQYF. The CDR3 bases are TGTGCCAGTAGAACTACAGGGGGTCCAGGGAACATTCAGTACTTC. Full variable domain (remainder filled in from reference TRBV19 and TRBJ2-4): DGGITQSPKYLFRKEGQNVTLSCEQNLNHDAMYWYRQDPGQGLRLIYYSQIVNDFQKGDIAEGYSVSREKKESFPLTVTSAQKNPTAFYLCASRTTGGPGNIQYFGAGTRLSVL.

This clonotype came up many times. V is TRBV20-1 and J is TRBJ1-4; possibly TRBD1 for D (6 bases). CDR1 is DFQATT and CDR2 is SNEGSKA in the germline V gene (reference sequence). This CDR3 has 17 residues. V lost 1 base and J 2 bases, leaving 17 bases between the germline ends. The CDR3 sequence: CSARVLAGASTNEKLFF. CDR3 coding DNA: TGCAGTGCTAGAGTTTTGGCGGGGGCTTCGACTAATGAAAAACTGTTTTTT.

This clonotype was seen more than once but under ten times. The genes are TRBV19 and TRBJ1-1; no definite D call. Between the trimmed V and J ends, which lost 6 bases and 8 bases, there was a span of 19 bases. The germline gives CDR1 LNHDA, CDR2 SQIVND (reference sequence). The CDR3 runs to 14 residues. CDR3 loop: CASRPEAVTGEAFF. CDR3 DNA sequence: TGTGCCAGTAGACCCGAGGCTGTAACGGGGGAAGCTTTCTTT.

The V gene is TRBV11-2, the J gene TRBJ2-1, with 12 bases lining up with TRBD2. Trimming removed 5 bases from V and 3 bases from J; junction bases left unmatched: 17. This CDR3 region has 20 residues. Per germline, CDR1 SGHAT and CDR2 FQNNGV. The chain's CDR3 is CASSHWGPSGRAGIYNEQFF. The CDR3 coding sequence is TGTGCCAGCAGCCATTGGGGGCCTAGCGGGAGGGCCGGCATCTACAATGAGCAGTTCTTC.

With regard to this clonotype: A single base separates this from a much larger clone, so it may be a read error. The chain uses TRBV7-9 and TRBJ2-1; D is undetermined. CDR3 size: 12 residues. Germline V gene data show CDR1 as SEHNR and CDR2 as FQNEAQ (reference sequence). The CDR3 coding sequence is TGTGCCGGCAGTCTAAACGTGGTTGAGCAGTTCTTC. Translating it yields CAGSLNVVEQFF. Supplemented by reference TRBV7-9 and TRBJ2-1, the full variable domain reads DTGVSQNPRHKITKRGQNVTFRCDPISEHNRLYWYRQTLGQGPEFLTYFQNEAQLEKSRLLSDRFSAERPKGSFSTLEIQRTEQGDSAMYLCAGSLNVVEQFFGPGTRLTVL.

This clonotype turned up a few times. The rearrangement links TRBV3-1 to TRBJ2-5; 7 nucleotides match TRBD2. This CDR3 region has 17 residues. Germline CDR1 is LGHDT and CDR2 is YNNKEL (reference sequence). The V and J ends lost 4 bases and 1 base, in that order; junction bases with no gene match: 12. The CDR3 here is CASSRPLEWGGQETQYF. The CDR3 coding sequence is TGTGCCAGCAGCCGCCCCCTAGAGTGGGGGGGCCAAGAGACCCAGTACTTC.

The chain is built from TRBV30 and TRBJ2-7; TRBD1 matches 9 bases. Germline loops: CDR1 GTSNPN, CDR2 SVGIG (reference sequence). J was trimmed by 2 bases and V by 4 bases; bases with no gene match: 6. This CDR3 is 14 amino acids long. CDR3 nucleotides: TGTGCCTGGAATAGACAGGGGGTGGCCTACGAGCAGTACTTC. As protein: CAWNRQGVAYEQYF. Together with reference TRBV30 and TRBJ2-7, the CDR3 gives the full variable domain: SQTIHQWPATLVQPVGSPLSLECTVEGTSNPNLYWYRQAAGRGLQLLFYSVGIGQISSEVPQNLSASRPQDRQFILSSKKLLLSDSGFYLCAWNRQGVAYEQYFGPGTRLTVT.

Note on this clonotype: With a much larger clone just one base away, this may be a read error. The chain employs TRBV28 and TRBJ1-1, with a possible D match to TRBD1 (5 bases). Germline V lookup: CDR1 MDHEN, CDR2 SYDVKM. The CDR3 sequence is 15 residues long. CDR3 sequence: CASSLPQGENTEALF. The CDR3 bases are TGTGCCAGCAGTTTACCCCAGGGAGAGAACACTGAAGCTCTCTTT. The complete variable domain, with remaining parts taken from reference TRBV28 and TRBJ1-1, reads DVKVTQSSRYLVKRTGEKVFLECVQDMDHENMFWYRQDPGLGLRLIYFSYDVKMKEKGDIPEGYSVSREKKERFSLILESASTNQTSMYLCASSLPQGENTEALFGQGTRLTVV.

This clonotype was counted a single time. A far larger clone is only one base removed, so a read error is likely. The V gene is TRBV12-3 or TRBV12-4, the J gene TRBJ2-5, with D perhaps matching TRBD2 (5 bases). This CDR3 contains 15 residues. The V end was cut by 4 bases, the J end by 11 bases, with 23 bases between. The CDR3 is CASSWNPPPGNEQYF. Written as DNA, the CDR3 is TGTGCCAGCAGTTGGAACCCTCCACCGGGGAATGAGCAGTACTTC.

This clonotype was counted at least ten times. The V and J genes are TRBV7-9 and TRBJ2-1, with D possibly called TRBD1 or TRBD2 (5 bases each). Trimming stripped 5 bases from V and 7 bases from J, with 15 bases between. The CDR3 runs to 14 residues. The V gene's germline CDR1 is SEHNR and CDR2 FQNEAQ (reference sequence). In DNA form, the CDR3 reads TGTGCCAGCAGCCCTGGGGACCGGATTAATGAGCAGTTCTTC. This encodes CASSPGDRINEQFF.

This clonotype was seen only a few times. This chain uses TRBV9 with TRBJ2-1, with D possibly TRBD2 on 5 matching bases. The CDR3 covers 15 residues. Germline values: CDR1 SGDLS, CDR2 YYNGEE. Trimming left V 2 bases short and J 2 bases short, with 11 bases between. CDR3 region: CASSVPPEAYNEQFF. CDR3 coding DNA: TGTGCCAGCAGCGTCCCTCCGGAGGCCTACAATGAGCAGTTCTTC.

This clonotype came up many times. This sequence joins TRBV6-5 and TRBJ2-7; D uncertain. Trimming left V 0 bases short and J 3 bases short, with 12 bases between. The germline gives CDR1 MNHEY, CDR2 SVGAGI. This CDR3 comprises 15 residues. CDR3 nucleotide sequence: TGTGCCAGCAGTTACTCGAGTGTGGGCCGCTACGAGCAGTACTTC. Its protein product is CASSYSSVGRYEQYF.

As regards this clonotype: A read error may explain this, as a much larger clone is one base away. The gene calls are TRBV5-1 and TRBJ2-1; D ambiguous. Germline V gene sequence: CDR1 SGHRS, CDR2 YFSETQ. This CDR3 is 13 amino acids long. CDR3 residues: CASSLALNNEQLF. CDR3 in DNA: TGCGCCAGCAGCTTGGCACTCAACAATGAGCAGCTCTTC.

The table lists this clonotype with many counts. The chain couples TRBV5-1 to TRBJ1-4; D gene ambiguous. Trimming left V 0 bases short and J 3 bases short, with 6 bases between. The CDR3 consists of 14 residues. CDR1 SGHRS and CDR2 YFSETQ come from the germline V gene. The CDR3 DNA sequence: TGCGCCAGCAGCTTGGTCAGCGCTAATGAAAAACTGTTTTTT. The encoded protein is CASSLVSANEKLFF. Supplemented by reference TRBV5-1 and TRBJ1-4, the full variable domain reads KAGVTQTPRYLIKTRGQQVTLSCSPISGHRSVSWYQQTPGQGLQFLFEYFSETQRNKGNFPGRFSGRQFSNSRSEMNVSTLELGDSALYLCASSLVSANEKLFFGSGTQLSVL.

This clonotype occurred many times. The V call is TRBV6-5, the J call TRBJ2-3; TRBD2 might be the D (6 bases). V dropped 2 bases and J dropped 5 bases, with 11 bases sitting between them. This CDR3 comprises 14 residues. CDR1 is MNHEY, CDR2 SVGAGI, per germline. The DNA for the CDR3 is TGTGCCAGCAGTTACGCGGTTAGCGGAGATACGCAGTATTTT. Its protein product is CASSYAVSGDTQYF.